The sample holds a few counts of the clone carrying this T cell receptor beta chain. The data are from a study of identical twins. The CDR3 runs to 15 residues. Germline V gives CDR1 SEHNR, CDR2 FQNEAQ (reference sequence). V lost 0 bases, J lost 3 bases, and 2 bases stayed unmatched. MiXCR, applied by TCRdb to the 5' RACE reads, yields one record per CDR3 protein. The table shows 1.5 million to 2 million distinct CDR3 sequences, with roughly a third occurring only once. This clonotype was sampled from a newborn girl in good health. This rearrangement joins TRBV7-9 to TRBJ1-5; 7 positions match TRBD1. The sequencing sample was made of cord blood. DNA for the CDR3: TGTGCCAGCAGCTTAGCAGGGGGCCTCAATCAGCCCCAGCATTTT. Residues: CASSLAGGLNQPQHF.